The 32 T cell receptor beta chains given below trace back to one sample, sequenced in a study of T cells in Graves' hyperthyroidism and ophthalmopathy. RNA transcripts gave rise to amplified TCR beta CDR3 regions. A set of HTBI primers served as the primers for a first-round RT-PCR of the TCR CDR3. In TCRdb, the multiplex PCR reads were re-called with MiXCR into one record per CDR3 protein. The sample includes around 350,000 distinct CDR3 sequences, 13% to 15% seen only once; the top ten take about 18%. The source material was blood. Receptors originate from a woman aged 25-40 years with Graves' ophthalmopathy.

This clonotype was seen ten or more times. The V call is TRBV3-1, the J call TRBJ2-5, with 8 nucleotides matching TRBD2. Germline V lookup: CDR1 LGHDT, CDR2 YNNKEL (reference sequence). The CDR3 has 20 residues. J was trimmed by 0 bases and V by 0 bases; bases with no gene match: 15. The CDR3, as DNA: TGTGCCAGCAGCCAAGATACCGGCGGCGGGGGGCCCCACTACCAAGAGACCCAGTACTTC. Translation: CASSQDTGGGGPHYQETQYF.

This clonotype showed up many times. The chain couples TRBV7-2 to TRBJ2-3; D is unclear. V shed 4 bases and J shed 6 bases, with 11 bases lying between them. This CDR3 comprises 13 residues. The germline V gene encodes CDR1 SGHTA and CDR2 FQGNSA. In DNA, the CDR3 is TGTGCCAGCAGCTCAAGAGTCGAGGATACGCAGTATTTT. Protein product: CASSSRVEDTQYF.

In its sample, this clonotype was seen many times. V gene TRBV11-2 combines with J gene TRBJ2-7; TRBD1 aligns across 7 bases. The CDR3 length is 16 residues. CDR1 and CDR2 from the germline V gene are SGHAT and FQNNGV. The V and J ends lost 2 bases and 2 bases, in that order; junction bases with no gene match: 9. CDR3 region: CASSLLRGQRPYEQYF. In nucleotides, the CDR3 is TGTGCCAGCAGCTTACTTAGGGGACAGCGTCCCTACGAGCAGTACTTC. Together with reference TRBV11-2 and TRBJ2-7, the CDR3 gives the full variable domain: EAGVAQSPRYKIIEKRQSVAFWCNPISGHATLYWYQQILGQGPKLLIQFQNNGVVDDSQLPKDRFSAERLKGVDSTLKIQPAKLEDSAVYLCASSLLRGQRPYEQYFGPGTRLTVT.

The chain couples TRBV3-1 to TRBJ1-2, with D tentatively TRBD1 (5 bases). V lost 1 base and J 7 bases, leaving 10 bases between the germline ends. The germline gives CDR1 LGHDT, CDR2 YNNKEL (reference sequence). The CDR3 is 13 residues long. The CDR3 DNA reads TGTGCCAGCAGCCAAGGGGGGGGATTTGGCTACACCTTC. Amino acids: CASSQGGGFGYTF. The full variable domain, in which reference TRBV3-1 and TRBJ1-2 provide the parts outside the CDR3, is DTAVSQTPKYLVTQMGNDKSIKCEQNLGHDTMYWYKQDSKKFLKIMFSYNNKELIINETVPNRFSPKSPDKAHLNLHINSLELGDSAVYFCASSQGGGFGYTFGSGTRLTVV.

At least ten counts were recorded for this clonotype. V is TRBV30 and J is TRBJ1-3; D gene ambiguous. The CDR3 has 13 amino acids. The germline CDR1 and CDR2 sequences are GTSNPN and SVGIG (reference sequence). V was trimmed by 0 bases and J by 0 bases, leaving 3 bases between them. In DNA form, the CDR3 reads TGTGCCTGGAGTGTTAGCTCTGGAAACACCATATATTTT. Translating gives CAWSVSSGNTIYF.

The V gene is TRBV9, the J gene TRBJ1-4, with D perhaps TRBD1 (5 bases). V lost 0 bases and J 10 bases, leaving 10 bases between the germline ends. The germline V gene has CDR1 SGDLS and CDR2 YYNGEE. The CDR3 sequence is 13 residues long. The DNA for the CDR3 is TGTGCCAGCAGCGTAGGGGGCGTCGGAAAACTGTTTTTT. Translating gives CASSVGGVGKLFF.

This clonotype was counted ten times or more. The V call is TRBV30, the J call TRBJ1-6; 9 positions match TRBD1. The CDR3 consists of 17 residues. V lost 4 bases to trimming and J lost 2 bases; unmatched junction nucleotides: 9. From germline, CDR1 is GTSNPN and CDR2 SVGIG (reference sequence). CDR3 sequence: CAWNQQGASAYNSPLHF. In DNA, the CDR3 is TGTGCCTGGAATCAACAGGGGGCCAGTGCCTATAATTCACCCCTCCACTTT.

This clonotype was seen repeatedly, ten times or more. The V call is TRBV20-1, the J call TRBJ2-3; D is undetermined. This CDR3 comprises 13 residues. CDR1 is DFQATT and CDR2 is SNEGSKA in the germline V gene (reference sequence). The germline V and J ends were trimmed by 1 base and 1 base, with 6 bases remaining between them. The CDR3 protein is CSARVAGTDTQYF. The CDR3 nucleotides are TGCAGTGCTAGAGTAGCAGGCACAGATACGCAGTATTTT.

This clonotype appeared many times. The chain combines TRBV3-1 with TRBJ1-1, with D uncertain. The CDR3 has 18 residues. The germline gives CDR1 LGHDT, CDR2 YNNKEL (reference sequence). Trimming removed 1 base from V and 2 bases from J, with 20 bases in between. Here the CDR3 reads CASSQVLLSGLDNTEAFF. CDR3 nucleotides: TGTGCCAGCAGCCAAGTTTTGTTGAGTGGCCTGGATAACACTGAAGCTTTCTTT.

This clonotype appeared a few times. The CDR3 protein is CASSPAETYRQETQYF. CDR3 DNA: TGTGCCAGCAGTCCCGCCGAAACTTACCGGCAAGAGACCCAGTACTTC. This chain links TRBV2 with TRBJ2-5, with D unclear. Looked up from germline, CDR1 is SNHLY and CDR2 is FYNNEI. Trimming took off 5 bases at V and 2 bases at J, with 18 bases between the two ends. The CDR3 runs 16 residues.

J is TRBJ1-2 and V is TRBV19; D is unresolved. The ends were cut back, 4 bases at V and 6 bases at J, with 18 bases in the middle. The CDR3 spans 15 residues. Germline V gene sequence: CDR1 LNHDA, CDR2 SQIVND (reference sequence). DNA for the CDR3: TGTGCCAGTAGTAAAGCCGGACCAAAAGGACATGGCTACACCTTC. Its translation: CASSKAGPKGHGYTF.

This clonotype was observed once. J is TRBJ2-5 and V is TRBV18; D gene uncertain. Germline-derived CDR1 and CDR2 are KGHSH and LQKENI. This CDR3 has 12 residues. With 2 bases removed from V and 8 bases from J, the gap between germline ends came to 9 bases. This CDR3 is CASSPTLGTQYF. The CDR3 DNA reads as TGTGCCAGCTCACCAACCCTGGGAACCCAGTACTTC.

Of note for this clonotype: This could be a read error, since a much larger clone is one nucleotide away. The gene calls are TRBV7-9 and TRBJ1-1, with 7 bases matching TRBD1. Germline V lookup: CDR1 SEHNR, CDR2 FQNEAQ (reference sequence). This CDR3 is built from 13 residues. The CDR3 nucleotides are TGTGCCGGCAGCTTAATCCAGGGGGGAGAAGCTTTCTTT. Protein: CAGSLIQGGEAFF.

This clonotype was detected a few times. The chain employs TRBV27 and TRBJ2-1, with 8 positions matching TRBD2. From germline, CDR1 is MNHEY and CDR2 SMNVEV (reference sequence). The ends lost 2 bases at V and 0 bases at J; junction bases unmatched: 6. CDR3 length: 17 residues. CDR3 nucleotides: TGTGCCAGCAGTTTACCGGGGGGGGATCTCTCCTACAATGAGCAGTTCTTC. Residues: CASSLPGGDLSYNEQFF.

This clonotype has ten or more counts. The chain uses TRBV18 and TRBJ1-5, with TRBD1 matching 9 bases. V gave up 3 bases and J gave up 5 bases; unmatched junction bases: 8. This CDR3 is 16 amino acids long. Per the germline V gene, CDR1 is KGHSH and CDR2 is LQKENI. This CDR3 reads CASSPSIGQGYQPQHF. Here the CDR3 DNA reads TGTGCCAGCTCACCTTCCATTGGACAGGGGTATCAGCCCCAGCATTTT.

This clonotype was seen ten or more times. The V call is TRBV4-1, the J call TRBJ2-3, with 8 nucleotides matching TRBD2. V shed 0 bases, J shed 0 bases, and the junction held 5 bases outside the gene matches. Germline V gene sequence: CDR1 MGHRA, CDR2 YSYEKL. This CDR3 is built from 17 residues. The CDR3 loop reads CASSQDGTSGSTDTQYF. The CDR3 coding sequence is TGCGCCAGCAGCCAAGATGGTACTAGCGGAAGCACAGATACGCAGTATTTT.

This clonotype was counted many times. DNA of the CDR3: TGTGCCAGCAGTTTAGTCACAGATACGCAGTATTTT. Its protein product is CASSLVTDTQYF. This chain joins TRBV5-6 and TRBJ2-3; D unclear. This CDR3 region has 12 residues. Trimming removed 5 bases from V and 2 bases from J, with 6 bases in between. CDR1 SGHDT and CDR2 YYEEEE come from the germline V gene.

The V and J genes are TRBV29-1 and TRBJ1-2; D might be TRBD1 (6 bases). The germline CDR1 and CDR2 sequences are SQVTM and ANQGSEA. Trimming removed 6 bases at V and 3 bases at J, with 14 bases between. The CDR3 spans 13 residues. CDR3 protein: CSVENGTYYGYTF. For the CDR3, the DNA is TGCAGCGTAGAAAACGGGACATACTATGGCTACACCTTC.

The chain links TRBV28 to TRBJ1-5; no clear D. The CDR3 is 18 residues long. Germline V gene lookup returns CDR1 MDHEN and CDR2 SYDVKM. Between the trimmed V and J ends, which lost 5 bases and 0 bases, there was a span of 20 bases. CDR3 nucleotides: TGTGCCAGCAGTGATCCGAGACGGAAACCTTATAGCAATCAGCCCCAGCATTTT. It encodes CASSDPRRKPYSNQPQHF.

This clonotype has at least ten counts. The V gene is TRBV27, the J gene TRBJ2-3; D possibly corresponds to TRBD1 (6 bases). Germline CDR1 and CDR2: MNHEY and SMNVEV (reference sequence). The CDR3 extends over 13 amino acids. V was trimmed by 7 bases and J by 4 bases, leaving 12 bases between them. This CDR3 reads CASKLQGSDTQYF. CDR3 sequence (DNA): TGTGCCAGCAAACTACAGGGATCAGATACGCAGTATTTT.

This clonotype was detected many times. CDR3 sequence reads: CASSQENTQYF. For the CDR3, the DNA is TGTGCCAGCAGCCAAGAGAATACGCAGTATTTT. The V gene is TRBV14, the J gene TRBJ2-3; D uncertain. V dropped 0 bases and J dropped 7 bases, with 2 bases sitting between them. CDR1 and CDR2 (germline): SGHDN, FVKESK. The CDR3 runs to 11 residues. Together with reference TRBV14 and TRBJ2-3, the CDR3 gives the full variable domain: EAGVTQFPSHSVIEKGQTVTLRCDPISGHDNLYWYRRVMGKEIKFLLHFVKESKQDESGMPNNRFLAERTGGTYSTLKVQPAELEDSGVYFCASSQENTQYFGPGTRLTVL.

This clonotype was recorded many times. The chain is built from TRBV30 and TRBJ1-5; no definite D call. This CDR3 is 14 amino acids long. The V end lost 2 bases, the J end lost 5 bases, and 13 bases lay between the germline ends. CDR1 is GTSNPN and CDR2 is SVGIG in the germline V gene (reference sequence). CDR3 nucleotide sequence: TGTGCCTGGAGTAAATCCTCTGGGGATCAGCCCCAGCATTTT. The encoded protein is CAWSKSSGDQPQHF.

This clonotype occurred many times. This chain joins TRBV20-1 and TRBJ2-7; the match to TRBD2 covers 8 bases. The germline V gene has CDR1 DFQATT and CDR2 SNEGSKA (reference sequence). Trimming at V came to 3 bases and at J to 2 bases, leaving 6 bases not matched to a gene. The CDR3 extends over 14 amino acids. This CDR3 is CSARGGTRAYEQYF. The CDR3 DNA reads TGCAGTGCTAGGGGAGGGACTAGGGCCTACGAGCAGTACTTC.

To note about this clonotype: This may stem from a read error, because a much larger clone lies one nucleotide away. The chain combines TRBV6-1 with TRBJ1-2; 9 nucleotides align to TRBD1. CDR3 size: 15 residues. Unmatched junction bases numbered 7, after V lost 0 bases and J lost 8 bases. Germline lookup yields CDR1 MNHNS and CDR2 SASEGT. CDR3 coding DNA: TGTGCCAGCAGTGAAGCACTGGGACAGGGACGGGGCTACACCTTC. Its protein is CASSEALGQGRGYTF.

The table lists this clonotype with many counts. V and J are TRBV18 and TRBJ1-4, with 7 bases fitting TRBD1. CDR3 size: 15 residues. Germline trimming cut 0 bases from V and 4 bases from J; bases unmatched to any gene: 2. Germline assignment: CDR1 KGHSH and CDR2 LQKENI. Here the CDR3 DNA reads TGTGCCAGCTCACCACCGGGACAGAATAATGAAAAACTGTTTTTT. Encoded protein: CASSPPGQNNEKLFF.

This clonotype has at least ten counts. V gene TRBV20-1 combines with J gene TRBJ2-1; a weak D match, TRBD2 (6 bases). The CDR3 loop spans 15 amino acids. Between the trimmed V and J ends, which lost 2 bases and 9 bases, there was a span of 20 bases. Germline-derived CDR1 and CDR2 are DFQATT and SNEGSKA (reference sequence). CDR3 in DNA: TGCAGTGCTAGACCTTTCGCGCCCGGGGGAGGTGAGCAGTTCTTC. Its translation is CSARPFAPGGGEQFF.

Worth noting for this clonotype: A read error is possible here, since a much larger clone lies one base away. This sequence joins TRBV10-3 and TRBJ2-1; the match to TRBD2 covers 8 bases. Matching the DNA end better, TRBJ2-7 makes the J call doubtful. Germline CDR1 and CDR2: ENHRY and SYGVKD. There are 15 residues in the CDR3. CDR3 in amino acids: CAISERTSGDNEQYF. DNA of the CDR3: TGTGCCATCAGTGAGAGAACTAGCGGAGATAATGAGCAGTACTTC.

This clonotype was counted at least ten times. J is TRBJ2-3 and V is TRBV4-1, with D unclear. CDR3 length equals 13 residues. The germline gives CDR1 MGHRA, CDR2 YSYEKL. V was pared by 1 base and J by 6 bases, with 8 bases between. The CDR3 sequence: CASSQVWADTQYF. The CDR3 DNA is TGCGCCAGCAGCCAAGTTTGGGCGGATACGCAGTATTTT.

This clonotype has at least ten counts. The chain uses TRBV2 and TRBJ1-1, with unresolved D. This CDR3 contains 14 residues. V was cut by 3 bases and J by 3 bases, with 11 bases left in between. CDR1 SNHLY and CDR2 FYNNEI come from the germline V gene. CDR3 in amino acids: CASSEDRRDTEAFF. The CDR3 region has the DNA TGTGCCAGCAGTGAGGATCGCCGTGACACTGAAGCTTTCTTT.

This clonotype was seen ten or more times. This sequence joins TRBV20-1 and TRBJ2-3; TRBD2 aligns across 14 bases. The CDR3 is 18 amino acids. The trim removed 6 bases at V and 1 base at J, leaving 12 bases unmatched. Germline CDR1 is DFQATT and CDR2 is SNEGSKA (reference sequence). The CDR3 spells CSADRLAGGGLGTDTQYF. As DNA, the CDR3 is TGCAGTGCGGACAGACTAGCGGGGGGGGGATTGGGCACAGATACGCAGTATTTT.

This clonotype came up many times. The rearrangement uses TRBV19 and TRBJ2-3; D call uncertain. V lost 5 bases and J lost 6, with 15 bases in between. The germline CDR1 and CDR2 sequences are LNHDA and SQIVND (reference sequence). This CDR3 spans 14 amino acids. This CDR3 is CASSSGSRWDTQYF. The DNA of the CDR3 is TGTGCCAGTAGTTCCGGGTCCCGGTGGGATACGCAGTATTTT.

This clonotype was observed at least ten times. For the CDR3, the DNA is TGTGCCAGCAGAACAGGGGTGGAACTAACTCGGACCTACAATGAGCAGTTCTTC. This translates into CASRTGVELTRTYNEQFF. The chain couples TRBV6-1 to TRBJ2-1; TRBD1 matches 7 bases. The CDR3 length is 18 residues. Germline V gene sequence: CDR1 MNHNS, CDR2 SASEGT. V shed 6 bases, J shed 2 bases, and the junction held 16 bases outside the gene matches.